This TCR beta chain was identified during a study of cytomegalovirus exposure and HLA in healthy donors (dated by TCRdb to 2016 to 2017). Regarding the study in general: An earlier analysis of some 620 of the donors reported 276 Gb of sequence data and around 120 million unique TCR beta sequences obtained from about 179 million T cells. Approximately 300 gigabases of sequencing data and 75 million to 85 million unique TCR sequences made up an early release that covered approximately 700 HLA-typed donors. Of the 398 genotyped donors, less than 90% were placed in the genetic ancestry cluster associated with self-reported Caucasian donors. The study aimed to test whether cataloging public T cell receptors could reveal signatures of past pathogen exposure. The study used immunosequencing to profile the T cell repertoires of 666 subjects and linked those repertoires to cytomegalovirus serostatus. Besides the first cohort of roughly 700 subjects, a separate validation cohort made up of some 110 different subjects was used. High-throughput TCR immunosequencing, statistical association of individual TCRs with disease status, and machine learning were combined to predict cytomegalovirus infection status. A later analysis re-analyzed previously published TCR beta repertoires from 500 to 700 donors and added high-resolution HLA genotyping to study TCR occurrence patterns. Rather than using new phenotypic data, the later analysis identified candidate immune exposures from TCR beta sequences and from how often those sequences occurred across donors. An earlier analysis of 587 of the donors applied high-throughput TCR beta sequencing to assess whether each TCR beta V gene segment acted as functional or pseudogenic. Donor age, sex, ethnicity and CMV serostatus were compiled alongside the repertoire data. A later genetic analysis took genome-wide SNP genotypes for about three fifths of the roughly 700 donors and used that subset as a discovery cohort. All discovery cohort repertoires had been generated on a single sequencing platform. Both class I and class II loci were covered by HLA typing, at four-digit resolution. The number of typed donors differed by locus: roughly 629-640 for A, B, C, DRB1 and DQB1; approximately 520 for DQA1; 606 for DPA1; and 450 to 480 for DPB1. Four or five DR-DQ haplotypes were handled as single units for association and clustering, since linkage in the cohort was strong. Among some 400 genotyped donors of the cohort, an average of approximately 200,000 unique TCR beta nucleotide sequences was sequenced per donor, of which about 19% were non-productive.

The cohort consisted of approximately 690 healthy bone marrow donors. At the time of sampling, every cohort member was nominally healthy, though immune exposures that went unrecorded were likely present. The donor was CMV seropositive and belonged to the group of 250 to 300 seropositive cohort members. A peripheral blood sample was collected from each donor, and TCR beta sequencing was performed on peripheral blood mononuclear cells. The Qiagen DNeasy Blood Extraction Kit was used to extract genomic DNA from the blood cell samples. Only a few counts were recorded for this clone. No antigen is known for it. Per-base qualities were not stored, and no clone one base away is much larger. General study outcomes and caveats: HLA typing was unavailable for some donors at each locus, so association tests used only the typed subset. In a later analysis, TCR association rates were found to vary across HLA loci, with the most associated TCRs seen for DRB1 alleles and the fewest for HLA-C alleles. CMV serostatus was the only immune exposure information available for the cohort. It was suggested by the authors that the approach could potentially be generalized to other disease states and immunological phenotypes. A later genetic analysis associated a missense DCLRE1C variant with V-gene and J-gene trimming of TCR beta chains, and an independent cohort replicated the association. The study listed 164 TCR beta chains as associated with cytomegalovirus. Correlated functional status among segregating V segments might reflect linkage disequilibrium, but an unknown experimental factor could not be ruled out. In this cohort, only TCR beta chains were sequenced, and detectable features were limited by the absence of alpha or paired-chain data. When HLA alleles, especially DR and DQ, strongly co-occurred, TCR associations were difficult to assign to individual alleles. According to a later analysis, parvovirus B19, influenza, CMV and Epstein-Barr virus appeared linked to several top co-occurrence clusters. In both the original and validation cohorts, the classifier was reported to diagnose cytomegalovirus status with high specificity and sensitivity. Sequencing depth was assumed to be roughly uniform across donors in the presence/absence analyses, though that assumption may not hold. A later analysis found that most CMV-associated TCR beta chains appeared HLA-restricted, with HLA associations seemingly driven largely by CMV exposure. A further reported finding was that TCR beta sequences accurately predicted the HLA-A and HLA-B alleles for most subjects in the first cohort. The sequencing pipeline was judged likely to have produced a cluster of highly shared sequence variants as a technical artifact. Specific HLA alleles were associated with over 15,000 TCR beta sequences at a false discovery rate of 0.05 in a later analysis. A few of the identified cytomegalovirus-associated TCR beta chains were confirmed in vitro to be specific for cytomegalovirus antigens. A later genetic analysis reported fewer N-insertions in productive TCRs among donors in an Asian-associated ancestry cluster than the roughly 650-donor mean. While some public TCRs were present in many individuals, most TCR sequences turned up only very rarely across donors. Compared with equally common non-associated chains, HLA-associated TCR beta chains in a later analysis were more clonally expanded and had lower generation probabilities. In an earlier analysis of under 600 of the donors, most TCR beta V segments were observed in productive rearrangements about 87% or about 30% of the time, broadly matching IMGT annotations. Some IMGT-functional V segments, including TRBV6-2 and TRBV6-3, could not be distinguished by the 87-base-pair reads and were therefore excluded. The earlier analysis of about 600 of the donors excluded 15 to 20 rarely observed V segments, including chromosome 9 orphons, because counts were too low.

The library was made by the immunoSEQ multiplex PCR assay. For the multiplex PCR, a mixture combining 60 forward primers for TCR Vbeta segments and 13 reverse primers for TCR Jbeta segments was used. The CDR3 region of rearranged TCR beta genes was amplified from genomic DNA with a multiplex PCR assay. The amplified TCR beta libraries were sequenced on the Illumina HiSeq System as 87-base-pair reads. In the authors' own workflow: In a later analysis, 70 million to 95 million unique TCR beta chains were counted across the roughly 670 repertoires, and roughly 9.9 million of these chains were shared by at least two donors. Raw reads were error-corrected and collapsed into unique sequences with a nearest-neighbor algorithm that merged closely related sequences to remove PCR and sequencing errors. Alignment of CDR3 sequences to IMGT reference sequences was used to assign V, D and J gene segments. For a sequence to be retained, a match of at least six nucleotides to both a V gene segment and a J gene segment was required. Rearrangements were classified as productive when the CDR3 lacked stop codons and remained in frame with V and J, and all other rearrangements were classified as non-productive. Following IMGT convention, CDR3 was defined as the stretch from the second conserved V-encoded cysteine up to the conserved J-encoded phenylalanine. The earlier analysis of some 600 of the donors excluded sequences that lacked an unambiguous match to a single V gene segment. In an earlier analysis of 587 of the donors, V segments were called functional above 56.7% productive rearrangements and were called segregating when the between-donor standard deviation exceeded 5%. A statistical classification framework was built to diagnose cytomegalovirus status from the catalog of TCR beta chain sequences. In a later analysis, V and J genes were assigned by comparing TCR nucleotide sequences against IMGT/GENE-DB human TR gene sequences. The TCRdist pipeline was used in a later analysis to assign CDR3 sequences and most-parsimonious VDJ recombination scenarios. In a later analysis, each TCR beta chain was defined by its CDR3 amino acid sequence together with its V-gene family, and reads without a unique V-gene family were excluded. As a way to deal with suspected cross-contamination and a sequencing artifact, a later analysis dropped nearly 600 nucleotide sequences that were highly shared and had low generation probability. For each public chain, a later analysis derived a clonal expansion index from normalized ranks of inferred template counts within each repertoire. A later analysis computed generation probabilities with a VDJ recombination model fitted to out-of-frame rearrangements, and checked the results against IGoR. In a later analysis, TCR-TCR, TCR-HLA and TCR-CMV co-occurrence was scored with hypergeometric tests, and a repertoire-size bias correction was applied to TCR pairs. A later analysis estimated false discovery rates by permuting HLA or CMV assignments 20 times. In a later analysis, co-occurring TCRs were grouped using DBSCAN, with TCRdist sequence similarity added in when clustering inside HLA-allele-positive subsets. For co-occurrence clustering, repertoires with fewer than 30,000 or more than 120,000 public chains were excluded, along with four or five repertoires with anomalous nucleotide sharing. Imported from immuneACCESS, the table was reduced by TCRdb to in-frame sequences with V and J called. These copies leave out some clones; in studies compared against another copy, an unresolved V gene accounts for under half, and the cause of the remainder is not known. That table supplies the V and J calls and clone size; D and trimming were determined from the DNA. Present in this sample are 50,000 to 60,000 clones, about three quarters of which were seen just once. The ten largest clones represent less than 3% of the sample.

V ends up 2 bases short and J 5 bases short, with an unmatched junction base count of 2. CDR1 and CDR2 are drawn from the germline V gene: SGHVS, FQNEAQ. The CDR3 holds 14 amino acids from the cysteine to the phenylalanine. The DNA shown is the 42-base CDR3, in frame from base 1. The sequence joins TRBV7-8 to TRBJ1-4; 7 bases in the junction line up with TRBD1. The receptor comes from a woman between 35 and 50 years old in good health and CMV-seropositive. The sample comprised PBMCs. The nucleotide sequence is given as TGTGCCAGCAGCTTATTGGGACAGAATGAAAAACTGTTTTTT. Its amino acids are CASSLLGQNEKLFF.